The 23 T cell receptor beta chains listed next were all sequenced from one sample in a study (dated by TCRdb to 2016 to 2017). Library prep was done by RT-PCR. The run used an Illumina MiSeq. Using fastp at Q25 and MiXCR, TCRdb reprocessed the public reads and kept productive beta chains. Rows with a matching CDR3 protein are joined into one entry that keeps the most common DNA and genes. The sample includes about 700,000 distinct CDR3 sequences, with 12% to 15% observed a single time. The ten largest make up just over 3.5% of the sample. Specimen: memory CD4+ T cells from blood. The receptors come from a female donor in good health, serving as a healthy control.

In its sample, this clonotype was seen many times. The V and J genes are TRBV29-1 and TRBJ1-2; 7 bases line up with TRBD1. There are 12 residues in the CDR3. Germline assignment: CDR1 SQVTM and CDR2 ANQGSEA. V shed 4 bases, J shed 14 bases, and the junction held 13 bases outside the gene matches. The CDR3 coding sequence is TGCAGCGTTGTAACGGGACAGCGCAATTCGACCTTC. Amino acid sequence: CSVVTGQRNSTF.

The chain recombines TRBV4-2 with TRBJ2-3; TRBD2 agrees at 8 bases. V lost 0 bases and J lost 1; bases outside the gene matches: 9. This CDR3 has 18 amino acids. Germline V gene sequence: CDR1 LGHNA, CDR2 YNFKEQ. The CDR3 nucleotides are TGTGCCAGCAGCCAAGATCAGACGGCGGGAGGAGGCACAGATACGCAGTATTTT. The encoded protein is CASSQDQTAGGGTDTQYF.

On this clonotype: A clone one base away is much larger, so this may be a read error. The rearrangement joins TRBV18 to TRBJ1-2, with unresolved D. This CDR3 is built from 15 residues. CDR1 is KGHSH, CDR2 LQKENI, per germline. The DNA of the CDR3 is TGTGCCAGCTTACCACAAGGATCAACTAACTATGGCTACACCTTC. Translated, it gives CASLPQGSTNYGYTF.

CDR3 sequence reads: CASRAWAGNTIYF. In nucleotides, the CDR3 is TGTGCCAGCAGGGCCTGGGCCGGAAACACCATATATTTT. V and J are TRBV25-1 and TRBJ1-3; no firm D call. This CDR3 has 13 residues. V lost 6 bases and J lost 4, with 10 bases in between. The germline V gene encodes CDR1 MGHDK and CDR2 SYGVNS.

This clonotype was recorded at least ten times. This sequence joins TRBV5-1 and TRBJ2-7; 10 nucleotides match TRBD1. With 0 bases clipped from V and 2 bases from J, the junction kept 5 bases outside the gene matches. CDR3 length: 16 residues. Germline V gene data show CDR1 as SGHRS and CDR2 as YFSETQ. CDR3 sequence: CASSLGLGQGTYEQYF. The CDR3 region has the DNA TGCGCCAGCAGCTTGGGGCTGGGACAGGGGACCTACGAGCAGTACTTC.

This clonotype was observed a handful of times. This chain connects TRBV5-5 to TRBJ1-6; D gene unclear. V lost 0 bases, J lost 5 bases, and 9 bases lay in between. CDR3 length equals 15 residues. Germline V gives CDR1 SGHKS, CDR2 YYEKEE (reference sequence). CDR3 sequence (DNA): TGTGCCAGCAGCTTGGGCCCGGCAAATAATTCACCCCTCCACTTT. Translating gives CASSLGPANNSPLHF.

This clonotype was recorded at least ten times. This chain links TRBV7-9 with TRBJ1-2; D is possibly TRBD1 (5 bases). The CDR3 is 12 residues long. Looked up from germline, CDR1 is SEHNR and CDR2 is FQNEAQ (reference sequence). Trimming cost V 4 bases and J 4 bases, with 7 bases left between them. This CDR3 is CASSSGAYGYTF. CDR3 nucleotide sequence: TGTGCCAGCAGCTCCGGGGCCTATGGCTACACCTTC.

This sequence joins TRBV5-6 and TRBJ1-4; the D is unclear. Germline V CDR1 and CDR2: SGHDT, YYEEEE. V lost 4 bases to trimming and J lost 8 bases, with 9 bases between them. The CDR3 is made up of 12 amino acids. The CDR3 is CASSQRGEKLFF. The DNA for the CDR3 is TGTGCCAGCAGCCAACGAGGGGAAAAACTGTTTTTT.

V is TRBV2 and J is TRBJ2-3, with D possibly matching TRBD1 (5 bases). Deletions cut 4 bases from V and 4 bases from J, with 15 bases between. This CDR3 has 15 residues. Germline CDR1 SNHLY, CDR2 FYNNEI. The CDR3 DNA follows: TGTGCCAGCAGTGCCGCCCGACAGAGGCCAGATACGCAGTATTTT. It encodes CASSAARQRPDTQYF.

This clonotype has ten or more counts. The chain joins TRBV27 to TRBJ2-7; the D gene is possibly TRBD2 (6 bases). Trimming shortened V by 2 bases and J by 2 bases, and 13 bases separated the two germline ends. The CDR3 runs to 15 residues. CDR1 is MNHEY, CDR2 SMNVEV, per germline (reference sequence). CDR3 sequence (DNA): TGTGCCAGCAGTTTAAACGGGAGAGACCCCTACGAGCAGTACTTC. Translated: CASSLNGRDPYEQYF.

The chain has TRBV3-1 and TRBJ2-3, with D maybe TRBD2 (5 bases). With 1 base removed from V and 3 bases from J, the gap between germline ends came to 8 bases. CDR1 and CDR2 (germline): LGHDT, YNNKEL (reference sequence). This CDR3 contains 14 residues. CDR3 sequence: CASSQALATDTQYF. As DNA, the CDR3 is TGTGCCAGCAGCCAAGCCCTAGCTACAGATACGCAGTATTTT.

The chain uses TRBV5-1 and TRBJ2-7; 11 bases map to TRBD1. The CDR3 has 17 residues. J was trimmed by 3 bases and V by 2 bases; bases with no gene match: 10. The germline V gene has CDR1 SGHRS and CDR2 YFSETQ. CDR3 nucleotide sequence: TGCGCCAGCAGCTTAAAAGGACAGGGGGCCTCGTACTACGAGCAGTACTTC. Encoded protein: CASSLKGQGASYYEQYF.

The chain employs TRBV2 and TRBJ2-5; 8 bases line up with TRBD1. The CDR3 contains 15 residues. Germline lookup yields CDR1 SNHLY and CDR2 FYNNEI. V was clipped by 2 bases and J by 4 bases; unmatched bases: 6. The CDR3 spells CASSELGQVSETQYF. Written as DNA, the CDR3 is TGTGCCAGCAGTGAATTGGGACAGGTGTCAGAGACCCAGTACTTC.

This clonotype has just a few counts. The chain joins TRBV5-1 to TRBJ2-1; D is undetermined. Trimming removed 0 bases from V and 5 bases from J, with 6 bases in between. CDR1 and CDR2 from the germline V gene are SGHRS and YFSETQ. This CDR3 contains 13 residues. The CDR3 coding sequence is TGCGCCAGCAGCTTGGAAGGCAACAATGAGCAGTTCTTC. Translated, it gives CASSLEGNNEQFF.

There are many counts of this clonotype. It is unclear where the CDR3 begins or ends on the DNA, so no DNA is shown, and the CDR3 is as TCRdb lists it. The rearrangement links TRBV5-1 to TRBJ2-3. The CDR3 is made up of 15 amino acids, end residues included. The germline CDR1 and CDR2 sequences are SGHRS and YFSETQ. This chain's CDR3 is CASSFGSGSSDTQYF.

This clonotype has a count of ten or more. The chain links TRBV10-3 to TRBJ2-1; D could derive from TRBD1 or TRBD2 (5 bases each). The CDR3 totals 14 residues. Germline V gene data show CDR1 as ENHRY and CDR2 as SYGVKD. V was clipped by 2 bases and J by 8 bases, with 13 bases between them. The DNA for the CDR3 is TGTGCCATCAGTGAGCTATCCAGGGAGTATGAGCAGTTCTTC. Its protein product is CAISELSREYEQFF.

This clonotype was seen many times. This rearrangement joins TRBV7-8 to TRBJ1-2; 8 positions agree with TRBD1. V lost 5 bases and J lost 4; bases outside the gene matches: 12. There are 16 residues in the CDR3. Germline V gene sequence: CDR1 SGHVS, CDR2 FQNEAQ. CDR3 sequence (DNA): TGTGCCAGCAGCCGTCCCGGGACAGGTCCAATCTATGGCTACACCTTC. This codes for CASSRPGTGPIYGYTF. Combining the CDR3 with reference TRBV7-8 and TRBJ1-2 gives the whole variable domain GAGVSQSPRYKVAKRGQDVALRCDPISGHVSLFWYQQALGQGPEFLTYFQNEAQLDKSGLPSDRFFAERPEGSVSTLKIQRTQQEDSAVYLCASSRPGTGPIYGYTFGSGTRLTVV.

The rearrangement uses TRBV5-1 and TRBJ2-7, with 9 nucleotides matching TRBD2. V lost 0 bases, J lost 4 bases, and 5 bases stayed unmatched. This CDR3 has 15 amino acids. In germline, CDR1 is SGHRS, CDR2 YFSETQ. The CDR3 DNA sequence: TGCGCCAGCAGCTTGGTACTAGCGGGTACTTACGAGCAGTACTTC. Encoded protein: CASSLVLAGTYEQYF.

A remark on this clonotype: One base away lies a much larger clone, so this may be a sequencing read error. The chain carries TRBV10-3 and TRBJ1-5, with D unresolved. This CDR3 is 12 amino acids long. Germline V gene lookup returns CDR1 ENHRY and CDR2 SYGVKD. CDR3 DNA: TGTGCCCATGGTGAGGGCAATCATCCCCAGCATTTT. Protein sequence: CAHGEGNHPQHF.

The CDR3 DNA reads as TGCGCCAGCAGCCTACCTAGCGGGACTGAGACCCAGTACTTC. Its translation is CASSLPSGTETQYF. The V call is TRBV5-1, the J call TRBJ2-5; TRBD2 matches at 9 bases. In germline, CDR1 is SGHRS, CDR2 YFSETQ. The junction had 6 bases not matched to a gene; V was cut back by 4 bases and J by 5 bases. The CDR3 is made up of 14 amino acids.

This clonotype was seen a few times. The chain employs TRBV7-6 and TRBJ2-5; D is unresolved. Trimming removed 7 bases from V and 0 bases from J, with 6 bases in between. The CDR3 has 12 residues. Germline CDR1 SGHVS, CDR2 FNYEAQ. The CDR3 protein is CASNGYQETQYF. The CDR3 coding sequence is TGTGCCAGCAACGGCTACCAAGAGACCCAGTACTTC.

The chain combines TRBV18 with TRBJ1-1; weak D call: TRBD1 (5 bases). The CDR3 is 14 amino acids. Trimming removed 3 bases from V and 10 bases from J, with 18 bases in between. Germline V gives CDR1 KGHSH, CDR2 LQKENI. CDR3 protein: CASSPARGVHVAFF. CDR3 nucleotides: TGTGCCAGCTCACCTGCAAGAGGGGTACACGTAGCTTTCTTT.

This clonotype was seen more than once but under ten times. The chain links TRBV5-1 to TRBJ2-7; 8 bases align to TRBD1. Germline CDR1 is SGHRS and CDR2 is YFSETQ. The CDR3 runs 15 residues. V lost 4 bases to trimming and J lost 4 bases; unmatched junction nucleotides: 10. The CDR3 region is CASSTPGQGTYEQYF. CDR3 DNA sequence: TGCGCCAGCAGCACCCCCGGACAGGGAACTTACGAGCAGTACTTC.